The 20 T cell receptor beta chains below come from one sample, sequenced in a study of T cell responses to AZD1222 COVID-19 vaccine. Assay: immunoSEQ multiplex PCR; the TCRdb copy retains only in-frame clones and omits some. The sample comprises 94,000 or so clones, roughly nine tenths of which are singletons, and approximately 1.5% rests with the top ten. The specimen was peripheral blood, collected on day 0 of AZD1222 vaccination. Receptors originate from an adult in good health.

V gene TRBV7-2 combines with J gene TRBJ2-1; maybe TRBD1 (5 bases). The germline CDR1 and CDR2 sequences are SGHTA and FQGNSA. The CDR3 consists of 15 residues. The germline V and J ends were trimmed by 4 bases and 7 bases, with 17 bases remaining between them. This chain's CDR3 is CASSSRVISSNEQFF. CDR3 sequence (DNA): TGTGCCAGCAGCTCCAGGGTGATCTCTAGTAATGAGCAGTTCTTC.

This clone is a singleton in its sample. The rearrangement links TRBV7-2 to TRBJ1-2; tentatively, D is TRBD1 (6 bases). Trimming took off 7 bases at V and 4 bases at J, with 19 bases between the two ends. Germline lookup yields CDR1 SGHTA and CDR2 FQGNSA. The CDR3 consists of 15 residues. The CDR3 sequence is CASTLNRVQGYGYTF. DNA of the CDR3: TGTGCCAGCACCCTAAACAGGGTCCAGGGCTATGGCTACACCTTC.

CDR3 sequence (DNA): TGTGCCAGTAGTACGGGACTAGCGGGGGGGTACGGGAACACCGGGGAGCTGTTTTTT. It translates to CASSTGLAGGYGNTGELFF. V usage is TRBV19 and J usage is TRBJ2-2; 16 nucleotides agree with TRBD2. Trimming removed 4 bases from V and 1 base from J; junction bases left unmatched: 6. Germline V gene lookup returns CDR1 LNHDA and CDR2 SQIVND (reference sequence). This CDR3 is built from 19 residues.

The gene calls are TRBV11-2 and TRBJ2-2; TRBD1 is a possible D gene (6 bases). Per the germline V gene, CDR1 is SGHAT and CDR2 is FQNNGV. This CDR3 region has 17 residues. V was cut by 0 bases and J by 0 bases, with 11 bases left in between. CDR3 in DNA: TGTGCCAGCAGCTTAGATGGGACACCCTCGAACACCGGGGAGCTGTTTTTT. This gives the protein CASSLDGTPSNTGELFF.

The rearrangement links TRBV6-6 to TRBJ2-3; 7 bases are shared with TRBD2. Germline-derived CDR1 and CDR2 are MNHNY and SVGAGI (reference sequence). V lost 2 bases and J lost 4; bases outside the gene matches: 6. The CDR3 runs to 15 residues. This chain's CDR3 is CASSYPRGDPDTQYF. The CDR3 DNA follows: TGTGCCAGCAGTTACCCCCGGGGGGATCCAGATACGCAGTATTTT.

The chain is built from TRBV19 and TRBJ1-3; D is undetermined. V dropped 6 bases and J dropped 7 bases, with 13 bases sitting between them. The CDR3 has 13 amino acids. Germline lookup yields CDR1 LNHDA and CDR2 SQIVND (reference sequence). The CDR3 region is CASSSDPGNTIYF. Written as DNA, the CDR3 is TGTGCCAGTAGCTCCGATCCCGGGAACACCATATATTTT.

For the CDR3, the DNA is TGTGCCAGCTCACCAGGGTTTCGCGAAAAACTGTTTTTT. Translated, it gives CASSPGFREKLFF. V gene TRBV18 combines with J gene TRBJ1-4; D unclear. The CDR3 is made up of 13 amino acids. Trimming pared 2 bases from V and 8 bases from J, leaving 9 bases between. CDR1 is KGHSH and CDR2 is LQKENI in the germline V gene.

This chain links TRBV4-3 with TRBJ1-2; 7 bases align to TRBD1. This CDR3 is built from 15 residues. V shed 0 bases, J shed 6 bases, and the junction held 7 bases outside the gene matches. The germline gives CDR1 LGHNA, CDR2 YSLEER. The CDR3 sequence is CASSQDLAGGNGYTF. The CDR3 DNA reads TGCGCCAGCAGCCAAGATCTGGCAGGGGGTAATGGCTACACCTTC.

The CDR3 loop is CASCGGGANEKLFF. The CDR3 DNA reads TGTGCCAGTTGTGGCGGAGGAGCTAATGAAAAACTGTTTTTT. The chain links TRBV19 to TRBJ1-4; D gene ambiguous. The germline CDR1 and CDR2 sequences are LNHDA and SQIVND (reference sequence). This CDR3 is built from 14 residues. Trimming shortened V by 8 bases and J by 3 bases, and 13 bases separated the two germline ends.

This clone was found once. This chain joins TRBV2 and TRBJ1-1; D ambiguous. The germline CDR1 and CDR2 sequences are SNHLY and FYNNEI. Trimming removed 7 bases from V and 1 base from J, with 10 bases in between. The CDR3 has 13 amino acids. The CDR3 DNA reads TGTGCCAGCACGAAGCCAGAGAACACTGAAGCTTTCTTT. It is translated as CASTKPENTEAFF.

The gene calls are TRBV27 and TRBJ1-5; TRBD1 aligns across 8 bases. The CDR3 contains 14 residues. The V and J ends lost 6 bases and 2 bases, in that order; junction bases with no gene match: 3. Per germline, CDR1 MNHEY and CDR2 SMNVEV (reference sequence). The CDR3 sequence: CASSPGQGNQPQHF. Written as DNA, the CDR3 is TGTGCCAGCAGCCCGGGACAGGGCAATCAGCCCCAGCATTTT.

The chain uses TRBV6-5 and TRBJ1-1; D may be TRBD1 (5 bases). V lost 0 bases to trimming and J lost 7 bases, with 9 bases between them. The CDR3 covers 13 residues. Germline values: CDR1 MNHEY, CDR2 SVGAGI. The CDR3 DNA reads as TGTGCCAGCAGTTACTCATCAGGGTTTGAAGCTTTCTTT. This codes for CASSYSSGFEAFF.

This clone showed up just once. The rearrangement links TRBV12-3 or TRBV12-4 to TRBJ1-5, with D hard to call. Deletions cut 3 bases from V and 14 bases from J, with 14 bases between. The CDR3 runs 12 residues. The CDR3 protein is CASSFGGGVEHF. CDR3 DNA: TGTGCCAGCAGTTTTGGAGGCGGGGTAGAGCATTTT.

The rearrangement joins TRBV7-9 to TRBJ2-1; D gene uncertain. CDR3 size: 13 residues. Trimming removed 8 bases at V and 6 bases at J, with 14 bases between. Germline CDR1 SEHNR, CDR2 FQNEAQ (reference sequence). The CDR3: CASGPSLGNEQFF. The CDR3 nucleotides read TGTGCCAGCGGGCCCTCTTTGGGCAATGAGCAGTTCTTC.

CDR3 sequence (DNA): TGTGCCAGCAGGCAAATGGGACAGACCGGGGAGCTGTTTTTT. It translates to CASRQMGQTGELFF. The V gene is TRBV7-3, the J gene TRBJ2-2; 7 positions match TRBD1. In germline, CDR1 is SGHTA, CDR2 FQGTGA. Trimming removed 6 bases from V and 5 bases from J; junction bases left unmatched: 6. The CDR3 has 14 amino acids.

The chain recombines TRBV25-1 with TRBJ2-1, with 7 nucleotides matching TRBD2. CDR1 MGHDK and CDR2 SYGVNS come from the germline V gene. The trim removed 3 bases at V and 10 bases at J, leaving 9 bases unmatched. The CDR3 spans 14 residues. CDR3: CASSDVGLRDEQFF. As DNA, the CDR3 is TGTGCCAGCAGTGACGTGGGACTAAGGGACGAGCAGTTCTTC.

With respect to this clone: Other nucleotide sequences from this sample produce the same CDR3. The chain employs TRBV18 and TRBJ1-1; D is unresolved. CDR3 size: 12 residues. Germline CDR1 is KGHSH and CDR2 is LQKENI. Trimming stripped 3 bases from V and 2 bases from J, with 4 bases between. Written as DNA, the CDR3 is TGTGCCAGCTCACCCGCAAACACTGAAGCTTTCTTT. It is translated as CASSPANTEAFF.

This clone has a single count. The chain links TRBV12-3 or TRBV12-4 to TRBJ1-1; no clear D. The CDR3 sequence is 13 residues long. Trimming removed 4 bases at V and 0 bases at J, with 6 bases between. The CDR3 DNA reads as TGTGCCAGCAGTTCCCACTTGAACACTGAAGCTTTCTTT. As protein: CASSSHLNTEAFF.

The rearrangement uses TRBV3-1 (or the pseudogene TRBV3-2) and TRBJ2-1; 9 positions match TRBD2. Germline V gene data show CDR1 as LGHDT and CDR2 as YNNKEL (reference sequence). CDR3 length: 21 residues. V was pared by 0 bases and J by 4 bases, with 19 bases of the junction left unmatched. The DNA for the CDR3 is TGTGCCAGCAGCCAAGATACAACGGGCAGGGGGAGACTAGCGGTTTACAATGAGCAGTTCTTC. Protein sequence: CASSQDTTGRGRLAVYNEQFF.

The CDR3 bases are TGTGCCAGCAGCCGACAGCCGAACACTGAAGCTTTCTTT. Translated, it gives CASSRQPNTEAFF. The chain has TRBV7-3 and TRBJ1-1, with D perhaps matching TRBD1 (5 bases). Germline loops: CDR1 SGHTA, CDR2 FQGTGA. The CDR3 is 13 amino acids. Trimming stripped 5 bases from V and 1 base from J, with 8 bases between.